The rows below give T cell receptor beta chains drawn from one sample of a study of T cell changes during pregnancy in multiple sclerosis. Clones were read by immunoSEQ multiplex PCR, and TCRdb kept only the in-frame ones, dropping some. The sample has fewer than 110,000 clones; 75% to 95% are singletons. The sample in question was peripheral blood, obtained in the second trimester of pregnancy. These receptors all come from a female donor with multiple sclerosis, enrolled in a pregnancy study. Each CDR3 is given with its conserved first and last residue.

j_call v_call cdr3_aa
TRBJ2-7 TRBV7-2 CASSLVVGGGYEQYF
TRBJ2-1 TRBV28 CASSFPGGRLMDEQFF
TRBJ2-4 TRBV18 CASSPISGTVQNIQYF
TRBJ1-2 TRBV11-3 CASSLVRGLLAYGYTF
TRBJ1-1 TRBV7-9 CASSLVTGDPEAFF
TRBJ2-5 TRBV7-2 CASTRREGETQYF
TRBJ2-4 TRBV6-1 CASSETSGSLAKNIQYF
TRBJ2-7 TRBV19 CASSAPGSFRAYEQYF
TRBJ1-1 TRBV6-5 CASKLRQGSNSEAFF
TRBJ1-4 TRBV28 CASSFYRRLGGNEKLFF
TRBJ2-1 TRBV7-9 CASGLAGGLGNSYNEQFF
TRBJ1-5 TRBV27 CASSSTGGGNQPQHF